This TCR beta chain appears in the sequencing data of a study of T cell responses to AZD1222 COVID-19 vaccine. TCRdb's table, derived via immunoSEQ multiplex PCR, lists solely in-frame clones and lacks some. The sample lists over 120,000 clones; roughly 84% were seen once. Germline CDR1 and CDR2: SEHNR and FQNEAQ (reference sequence). The trim removed 1 base at V and 8 bases at J, leaving 3 bases unmatched. The CDR3 runs 14 residues. A single count supports this clone. No antigen is known for it. General study findings and limits: Of spike-specific TCRs, nearly half reportedly target regions left unmutated in variants. Spike-specific TCR depth and breadth grew after two AZD1222 doses. Repertoire samples came only from after the peak T cell response.

The sample here was peripheral blood, taken 28 days after the second AZD1222 dose. This clonotype was obtained from an adult who received the AZD1222 COVID-19 vaccine. The rearrangement joins TRBV7-9 to TRBJ1-4, with 8 positions matching TRBD1. The CDR3 sequence is CASSLGQGSEKLFF. In DNA form, the CDR3 reads TGTGCCAGCAGCTTAGGACAGGGGAGCGAAAAACTGTTTTTT.